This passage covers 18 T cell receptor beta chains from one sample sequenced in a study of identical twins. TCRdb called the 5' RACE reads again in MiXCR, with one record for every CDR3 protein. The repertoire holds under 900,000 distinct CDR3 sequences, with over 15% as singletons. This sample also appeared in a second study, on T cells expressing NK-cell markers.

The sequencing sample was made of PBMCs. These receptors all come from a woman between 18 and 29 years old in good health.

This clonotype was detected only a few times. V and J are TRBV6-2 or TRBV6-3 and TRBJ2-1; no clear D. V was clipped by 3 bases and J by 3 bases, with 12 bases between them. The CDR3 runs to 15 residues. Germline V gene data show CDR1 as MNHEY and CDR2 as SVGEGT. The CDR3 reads CASSYLGRDYNEQFF. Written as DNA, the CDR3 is TGTGCCAGCAGTTATTTGGGTAGGGACTACAATGAGCAGTTCTTC.

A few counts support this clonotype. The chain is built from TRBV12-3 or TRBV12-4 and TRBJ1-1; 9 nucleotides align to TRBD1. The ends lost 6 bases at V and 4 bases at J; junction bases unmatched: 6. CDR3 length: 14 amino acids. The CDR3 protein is CASRKTGGVTEAFF. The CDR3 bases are TGTGCCAGCAGGAAAACAGGGGGCGTCACTGAAGCTTTCTTT.

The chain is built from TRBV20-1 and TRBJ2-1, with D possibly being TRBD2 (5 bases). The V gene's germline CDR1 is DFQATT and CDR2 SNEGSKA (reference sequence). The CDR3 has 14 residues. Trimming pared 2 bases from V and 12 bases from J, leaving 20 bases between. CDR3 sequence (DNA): TGCAGTGCTAGATTTCAAGCGGTTCCCGAGGTGCAGTTCTTC. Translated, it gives CSARFQAVPEVQFF.

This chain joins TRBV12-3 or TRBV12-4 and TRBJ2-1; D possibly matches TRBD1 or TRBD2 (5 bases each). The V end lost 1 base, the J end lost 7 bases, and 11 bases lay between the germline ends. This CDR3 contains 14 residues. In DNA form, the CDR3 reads TGTGCCAGCAGTTTAGTGGGACCAGATAATGAGCAGTTCTTC. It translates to CASSLVGPDNEQFF.

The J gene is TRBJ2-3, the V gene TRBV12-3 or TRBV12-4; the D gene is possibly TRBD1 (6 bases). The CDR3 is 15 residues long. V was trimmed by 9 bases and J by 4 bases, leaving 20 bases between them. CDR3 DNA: TGTGCCAGTGGAAGGGGACAAACTTCATCAGATACGCAGTATTTT. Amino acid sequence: CASGRGQTSSDTQYF.

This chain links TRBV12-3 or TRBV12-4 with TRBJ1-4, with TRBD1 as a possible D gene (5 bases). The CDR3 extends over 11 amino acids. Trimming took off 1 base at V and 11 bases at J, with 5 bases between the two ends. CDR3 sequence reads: CASSLGDKLFF. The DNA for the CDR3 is TGTGCCAGCAGTTTAGGGGACAAACTGTTTTTT.

Here the CDR3 DNA reads TGTGCCAGCAGCCCCCAACAGCTCGGGAGCACAGATACGCAGTATTTT. Amino acids: CASSPQQLGSTDTQYF. The chain combines TRBV7-9 with TRBJ2-3; D gene unclear. Germline CDR1 SEHNR, CDR2 FQNEAQ (reference sequence). The CDR3 length is 16 residues. Trimming pared 5 bases from V and 0 bases from J, leaving 15 bases between.

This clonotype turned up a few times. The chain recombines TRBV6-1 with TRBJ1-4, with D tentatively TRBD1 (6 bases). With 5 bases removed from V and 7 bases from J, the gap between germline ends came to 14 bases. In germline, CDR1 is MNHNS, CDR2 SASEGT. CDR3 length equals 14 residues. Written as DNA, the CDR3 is TGTGCCAGCAGTCCTGGGGGCATCGGTGAAAAACTGTTTTTT. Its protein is CASSPGGIGEKLFF.

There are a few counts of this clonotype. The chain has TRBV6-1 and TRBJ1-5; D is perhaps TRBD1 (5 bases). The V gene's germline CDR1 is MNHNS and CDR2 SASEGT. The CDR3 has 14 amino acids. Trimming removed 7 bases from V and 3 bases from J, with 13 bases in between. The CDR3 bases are TGTGCCAGCACCCGACAGAGTAACAATCAGCCCCAGCATTTT. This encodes CASTRQSNNQPQHF.

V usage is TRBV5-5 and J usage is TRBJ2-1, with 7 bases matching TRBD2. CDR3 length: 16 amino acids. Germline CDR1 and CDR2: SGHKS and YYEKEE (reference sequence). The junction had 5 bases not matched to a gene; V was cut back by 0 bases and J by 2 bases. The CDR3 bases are TGTGCCAGCAGCTTGGCGCTAGCGGTTGCCTACAATGAGCAGTTCTTC. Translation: CASSLALAVAYNEQFF. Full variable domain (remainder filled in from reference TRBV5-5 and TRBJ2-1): DAGVTQSPTHLIKTRGQQVTLRCSPISGHKSVSWYQQVLGQGPQFIFQYYEKEERGRGNFPDRFSARQFPNYSSELNVNALLLGDSALYLCASSLALAVAYNEQFFGPGTRLTVL.

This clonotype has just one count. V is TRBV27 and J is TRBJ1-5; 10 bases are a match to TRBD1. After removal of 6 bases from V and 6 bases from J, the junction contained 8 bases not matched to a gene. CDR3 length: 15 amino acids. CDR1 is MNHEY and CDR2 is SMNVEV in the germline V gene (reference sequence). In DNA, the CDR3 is TGTGCCAGCAGCCCTGACAGGGGGCTCGGTCAGCCCCAGCATTTT. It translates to CASSPDRGLGQPQHF.

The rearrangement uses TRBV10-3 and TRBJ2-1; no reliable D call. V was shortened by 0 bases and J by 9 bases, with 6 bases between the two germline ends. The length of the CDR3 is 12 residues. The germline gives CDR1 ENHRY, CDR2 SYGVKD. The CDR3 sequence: CAISESRLEQFF. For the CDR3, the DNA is TGTGCCATCAGTGAGTCTCGACTTGAGCAGTTCTTC.

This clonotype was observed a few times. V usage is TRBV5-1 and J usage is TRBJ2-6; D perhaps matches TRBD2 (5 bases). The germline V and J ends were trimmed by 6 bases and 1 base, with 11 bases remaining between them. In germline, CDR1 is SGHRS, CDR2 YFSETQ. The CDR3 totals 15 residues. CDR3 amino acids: CASNSVASGANVLTF. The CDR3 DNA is TGCGCCAGCAATAGCGTAGCATCTGGGGCCAACGTCCTGACTTTC.

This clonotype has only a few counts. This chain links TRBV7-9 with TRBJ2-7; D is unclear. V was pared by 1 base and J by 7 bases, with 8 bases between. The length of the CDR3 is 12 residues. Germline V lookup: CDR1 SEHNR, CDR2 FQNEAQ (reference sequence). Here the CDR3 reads CASSLGAWEQYF. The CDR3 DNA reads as TGTGCCAGCAGCTTAGGAGCTTGGGAGCAGTACTTC.

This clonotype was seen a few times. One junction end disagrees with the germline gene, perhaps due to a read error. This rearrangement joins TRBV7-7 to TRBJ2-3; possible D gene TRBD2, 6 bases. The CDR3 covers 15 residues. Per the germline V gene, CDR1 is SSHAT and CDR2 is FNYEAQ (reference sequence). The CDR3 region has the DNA TGTGCTAGCAGCTTAGCCGGACTACGTTCAGATACGCAGTATTTT. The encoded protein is CASSLAGLRSDTQYF.

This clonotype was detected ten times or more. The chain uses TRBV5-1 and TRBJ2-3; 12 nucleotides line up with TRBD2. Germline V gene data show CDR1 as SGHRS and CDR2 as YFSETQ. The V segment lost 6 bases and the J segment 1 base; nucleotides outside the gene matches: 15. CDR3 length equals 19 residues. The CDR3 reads CASTYTGTSGFRRTDTQYF. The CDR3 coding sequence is TGCGCCAGCACCTACACCGGGACTAGCGGGTTCCGCCGCACAGATACGCAGTATTTT.

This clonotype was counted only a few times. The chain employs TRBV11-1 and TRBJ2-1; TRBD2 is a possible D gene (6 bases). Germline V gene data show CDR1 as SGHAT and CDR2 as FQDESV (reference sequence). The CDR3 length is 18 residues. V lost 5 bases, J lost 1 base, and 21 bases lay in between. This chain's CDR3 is CASSPPRGAGNSYNEQFF. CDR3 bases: TGTGCCAGCAGCCCCCCCCGAGGAGCGGGCAATTCCTACAATGAGCAGTTCTTC.

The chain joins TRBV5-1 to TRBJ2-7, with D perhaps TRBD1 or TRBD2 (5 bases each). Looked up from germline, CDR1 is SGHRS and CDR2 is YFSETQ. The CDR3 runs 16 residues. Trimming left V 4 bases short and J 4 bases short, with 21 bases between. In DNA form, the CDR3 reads TGCGCCAGCAGCCCTATCTTTGGGACGGAGGCTTACGAGCAGTACTTC. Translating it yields CASSPIFGTEAYEQYF.